These 19 T cell receptor beta chains came from one sample sequenced in a study of T cell responses to AZD1222 COVID-19 vaccine. The protocol was immunoSEQ multiplex PCR, while the TCRdb copy is restricted to in-frame clones and leaves out a portion. Counted here are about 140,000 clones, 85% to 90% occurring once; the ten biggest clones make up approximately 3.7%. The sample was peripheral blood, taken on day 0 of AZD1222 vaccination. The source of these receptors is an adult in good health.

V usage is TRBV29-1 and J usage is TRBJ1-1; D is uncertain. Germline CDR1 SQVTM, CDR2 ANQGSEA. V dropped 6 bases and J dropped 3 bases, with 5 bases sitting between them. The CDR3 covers 10 residues. Here the CDR3 DNA reads TGCAGCGTGGCGCACACTGAAGCTTTCTTT. Its translation is CSVAHTEAFF.

The rearrangement joins TRBV7-6 to TRBJ1-1, with D possibly being TRBD1 (5 bases). Germline V gene data show CDR1 as SGHVS and CDR2 as FNYEAQ. V lost 5 bases and J lost 2, with 18 bases in between. This CDR3 has 16 amino acids. The CDR3 DNA reads TGTGCCAGCAGCCCAGCCGAGGCCGGGACTAACACTGAAGCTTTCTTT. Protein sequence: CASSPAEAGTNTEAFF.

This rearrangement joins TRBV28 to TRBJ1-1; 7 positions agree with TRBD1. The CDR3 loop spans 13 amino acids. Germline V gene lookup returns CDR1 MDHEN and CDR2 SYDVKM. V dropped 8 bases and J dropped 6; count of bases not matched to a gene: 9. CDR3 amino acids: CASGGGGGAEAFF. The CDR3 DNA follows: TGTGCCAGCGGGGGAGGGGGCGGCGCTGAAGCTTTCTTT.

The V and J genes are TRBV10-2 and TRBJ2-3, with D perhaps given as TRBD1 or TRBD2 (6 bases each). V was cut by 6 bases and J by 8 bases, with 18 bases left in between. This CDR3 has 14 residues. CDR1 is WSHSY, CDR2 SAAADI, per germline. The CDR3 DNA sequence: TGCGCCAGCAGCGGGACGGGGGCGATGGGTACGCAGTATTTT. This encodes CASSGTGAMGTQYF.

This clone was detected only once. In nucleotides, the CDR3 is TGTGCCAGCAGCCTCCTGGGGACAGGGGGGCATGAGCAGTTCTTC. Protein: CASSLLGTGGHEQFF. The chain joins TRBV7-2 to TRBJ2-1; 11 bases are shared with TRBD1. Per the germline V gene, CDR1 is SGHTA and CDR2 is FQGNSA. V lost 5 bases, J lost 8 bases, and 8 bases stayed unmatched. This CDR3 region has 15 residues. The full variable domain, with the rest looked up from reference TRBV7-2 and TRBJ2-1, is GAGVSQSPSNKVTEKGKDVELRCDPISGHTALYWYRQSLGQGLEFLIYFQGNSAPDKSGLPSDRFSAERTGGSVSTLTIQRTQQEDSAVYLCASSLLGTGGHEQFFGPGTRLTVL.

The rearrangement uses TRBV30 and TRBJ1-6; D possibly corresponds to TRBD1 (5 bases). This CDR3 region has 12 residues. Germline assignment: CDR1 GTSNPN and CDR2 SVGIG (reference sequence). Trimming removed 0 bases from V and 18 bases from J, with 15 bases in between. The CDR3 nucleotides read TGTGCCTGGAGTGTACTGCGGGGGTCCCACCACTTT. This sequence encodes CAWSVLRGSHHF.

The chain links TRBV7-2 to TRBJ1-2, with 8 bases aligning to TRBD1. This CDR3 region has 13 residues. In germline, CDR1 is SGHTA, CDR2 FQGNSA. Germline trimming cut 6 bases from V and 8 bases from J; bases unmatched to any gene: 8. DNA of the CDR3: TGTGCCAGCAGTCTCGACAGGGGTCGGGGCTACACCTTC. Amino acids: CASSLDRGRGYTF.

This chain connects TRBV9 to TRBJ1-3; TRBD1 might be the D (5 bases). This CDR3 is 14 amino acids long. Germline V CDR1 and CDR2: SGDLS, YYNGEE. The ends were cut back, 3 bases at V and 4 bases at J, with 11 bases in the middle. The CDR3 reads CASSGGPVGNTIYF. CDR3 nucleotide sequence: TGTGCCAGCAGCGGGGGCCCGGTGGGAAACACCATATATTTT.

The chain joins TRBV28 to TRBJ2-2, with D perhaps given as TRBD1 or TRBD2 (6 bases each). V gave up 3 bases and J gave up 1 base, with 24 bases separating them. Germline V gene lookup returns CDR1 MDHEN and CDR2 SYDVKM. The CDR3 length is 20 residues. CDR3 nucleotides: TGTGCCAGCAGTTTCCCCCGGGGGCAGGGGAGAACCCTGAACACCGGGGAGCTGTTTTTT. Translated: CASSFPRGQGRTLNTGELFF. The whole variable domain, filled in from reference TRBV28 and TRBJ2-2, reads DVKVTQSSRYLVKRTGEKVFLECVQDMDHENMFWYRQDPGLGLRLIYFSYDVKMKEKGDIPEGYSVSREKKERFSLILESASTNQTSMYLCASSFPRGQGRTLNTGELFFGEGSRLTVL.

This clone was observed once. The J gene is TRBJ1-1, the V gene TRBV28; unclear D gene. CDR1 is MDHEN and CDR2 is SYDVKM in the germline V gene. There are 12 residues in the CDR3. Between the trimmed V and J ends, which lost 4 bases and 4 bases, there was a span of 7 bases. Here the CDR3 DNA reads TGTGCCAGCAGTTGGGGTGGCACTGAAGCTTTCTTT. It is translated as CASSWGGTEAFF.

This sequence joins TRBV6-5 and TRBJ1-1, with a tentative D call TRBD1 (6 bases). V was clipped by 6 bases and J by 3 bases, with 14 bases between them. CDR1 is MNHEY and CDR2 is SVGAGI in the germline V gene. This CDR3 has 14 amino acids. CDR3 region: CASRVQGRDTEAFF. CDR3 DNA sequence: TGTGCCAGCAGGGTACAGGGAAGGGACACTGAAGCTTTCTTT.

This clone was picked up a small number of times. The chain carries TRBV21-1 and TRBJ2-2; TRBD2 is the table's D call, not checked against the DNA. TRBV21-1 is tagged as a pseudogene. The CDR3 extends over 19 amino acids. The CDR3 DNA is TGTGCCAGCAGCAACCCCGAGCGGACCCCCGACCCGGATACCGGGGAGCTGTTTTTT. Translation: CASSNPERTPDPDTGELFF.

CDR3 sequence reads: CASSPGTSGKQETQYF. The CDR3 bases are TGTGCCAGCAGCCCCGGGACTAGCGGGAAGCAAGAGACCCAGTACTTC. The chain combines TRBV11-1 with TRBJ2-5, with 13 bases aligning to TRBD2. Germline CDR1 and CDR2: SGHAT and FQDESV (reference sequence). The length of the CDR3 is 16 residues. V lost 5 bases and J lost 2; bases outside the gene matches: 5.

The V and J genes are TRBV7-3 and TRBJ2-3; 9 nucleotides align to TRBD2. This CDR3 comprises 16 residues. Germline V gene sequence: CDR1 SGHTA, CDR2 FQGTGA. The ends lost 3 bases at V and 0 bases at J; junction bases unmatched: 4. CDR3 loop: CASSFDTSGSTDTQYF. The DNA of the CDR3 is TGTGCCAGCAGCTTCGATACTAGCGGGAGCACAGATACGCAGTATTTT.

V and J are TRBV18 and TRBJ1-1; 7 bases match TRBD1. Trimming removed 3 bases from V and 1 base from J; junction bases left unmatched: 5. The CDR3 consists of 15 residues. From germline, CDR1 is KGHSH and CDR2 LQKENI. CDR3 residues: CASSPGQFGNTEAFF. Written as DNA, the CDR3 is TGTGCCAGCTCACCGGGACAGTTCGGGAACACTGAAGCTTTCTTT.

The chain employs TRBV28 and TRBJ1-3; no reliable D call. From germline, CDR1 is MDHEN and CDR2 SYDVKM. Trimming shortened V by 5 bases and J by 4 bases, and 15 bases separated the two germline ends. This CDR3 is 15 amino acids long. CDR3 coding DNA: TGTGCCAGCAGTCCCCCCCTTCTGAGGGGAAACACCATATATTTT. Translating it yields CASSPPLLRGNTIYF.

The rearrangement joins TRBV18 to TRBJ2-1, with D perhaps matching TRBD2 (5 bases). V gave up 3 bases and J gave up 0 bases, with 15 bases separating them. CDR3 length: 17 amino acids. Germline V gene data show CDR1 as KGHSH and CDR2 as LQKENI. CDR3 sequence: CASSPGGGPSSYNEQFF. In DNA form, the CDR3 reads TGTGCCAGCTCACCGGGTGGCGGGCCGAGCTCCTACAATGAGCAGTTCTTC.

The chain links TRBV7-9 to TRBJ2-3, with D tentatively TRBD2 (5 bases). Per germline, CDR1 SEHNR and CDR2 FQNEAQ (reference sequence). The CDR3 has 17 residues. The V gene lost 6 bases and the J gene lost 0 bases, with 19 bases spanning the gap. Here the CDR3 reads CASRPLLATTSTDTQYF. DNA of the CDR3: TGTGCCAGCAGACCCTTGTTAGCGACTACTAGCACAGATACGCAGTATTTT.

The DNA of the CDR3 is TGTGCCAGTAGTTGGGGGGGGACAGGGGAAAAACAGCCCCAGCATTTT. Encoded protein: CASSWGGTGEKQPQHF. This chain uses TRBV19 with TRBJ1-5; 10 nucleotides line up with TRBD1. The germline CDR1 and CDR2 sequences are LNHDA and SQIVND (reference sequence). Losses at the gene ends were 5 bases for V and 7 bases for J; bases not matched to a gene: 11. The CDR3 has 16 residues.